These 27 T cell receptor beta chains came from one sample sequenced in a study of blood T cell repertoires in COVID-19. Using immunoSEQ multiplex PCR, the repertoire was profiled, and TCRdb retains in-frame clones only, with some absent. There are some 70,000 clones in the sample; approximately 80% occur only once, and around 13% lies in the top ten. Input material: peripheral blood. These receptors were taken from a man in his fifties with COVID-19, enrolled during active disease.

The chain's CDR3 is CASSPTQGFASPLHF. The CDR3 DNA is TGTGCCAGCAGTCCCACGCAGGGGTTTGCTTCACCCCTCCACTTT. This chain joins TRBV6-6 and TRBJ1-6, with D tentatively TRBD1 (6 bases). Trimming shortened V by 5 bases and J by 9 bases, and 17 bases separated the two germline ends. There are 15 residues in the CDR3. CDR1 and CDR2 (germline): MNHNY, SVGAGI (reference sequence).

The CDR3: CAWRESRGFSYEQYF. The CDR3 region has the DNA TGTGCCTGGAGGGAAAGCAGGGGCTTCTCCTACGAGCAGTACTTC. V and J are TRBV30 and TRBJ2-7, with D possibly TRBD1 on 6 matching bases. The V gene lost 3 bases and the J gene lost 0 bases, with 15 bases spanning the gap. The germline gives CDR1 GTSNPN, CDR2 SVGIG (reference sequence). The CDR3 contains 15 residues.

The V gene is TRBV7-2, the J gene TRBJ1-4; D may be TRBD1 (5 bases). Germline V gene data show CDR1 as SGHTA and CDR2 as FQGNSA. The CDR3 runs to 14 residues. V was trimmed by 5 bases and J by 8 bases, leaving 15 bases between them. CDR3: CASSPTGSREKLFF. CDR3 bases: TGTGCCAGCAGCCCTACAGGCAGCCGCGAAAAACTGTTTTTT.

This CDR3 is CASSLNGQANYGYTF. The CDR3 DNA sequence: TGTGCCAGCAGCTTGAACGGACAGGCTAACTATGGCTACACCTTC. The gene calls are TRBV7-2 and TRBJ1-2; 7 nucleotides match TRBD1. V was pared by 3 bases and J by 0 bases, with 4 bases of the junction left unmatched. Germline V gives CDR1 SGHTA, CDR2 FQGNSA. CDR3 size: 15 residues.

This clone was observed a few times. The chain employs TRBV3-1 (or the pseudogene TRBV3-2) and TRBJ2-3; D gene unclear. Germline V CDR1 and CDR2: LGHDT, YNNKEL (reference sequence). V was trimmed by 0 bases and J by 6 bases, leaving 16 bases between them. The CDR3 is made up of 16 amino acids. The CDR3 DNA reads TGTGCCAGCAGCCAAGATCTACAGAACCTAATGGATACGCAGTATTTT. It codes for CASSQDLQNLMDTQYF.

V gene TRBV6-6 combines with J gene TRBJ2-7; TRBD2 agrees at 9 bases. The germline CDR1 and CDR2 sequences are MNHNY and SVGAGI (reference sequence). The junction had 3 bases not matched to a gene; V was cut back by 0 bases and J by 0 bases. This CDR3 contains 16 residues. The CDR3 coding sequence is TGTGCCAGCAGTTACTCGATAGCGGGGGCCTCCTACGAGCAGTACTTC. It yields the protein CASSYSIAGASYEQYF.

This chain links TRBV24-1 with TRBJ2-1; the match to TRBD1 covers 7 bases. CDR3 length: 15 residues. The V and J ends lost 6 bases and 2 bases, in that order; junction bases with no gene match: 6. Germline CDR1 reads KGHDR; CDR2 reads SFDVKD. In DNA, the CDR3 is TGTGCCACCAGTCCTCCAGGGGGTACCTACAATGAGCAGTTCTTC. Amino acid sequence: CATSPPGGTYNEQFF.

The chain links TRBV5-1 to TRBJ1-3; weak D call: TRBD1 (6 bases). The germline V and J ends were trimmed by 2 bases and 0 bases, with 18 bases remaining between them. The germline V gene encodes CDR1 SGHRS and CDR2 YFSETQ. This CDR3 region has 18 residues. CDR3 nucleotide sequence: TGCGCCAGCAGCTTACAGGGTTTGGCACATTTCTCTGGAAACACCATATATTTT. Amino acids: CASSLQGLAHFSGNTIYF.

The V call is TRBV6-2 or TRBV6-3, the J call TRBJ1-6; D gene ambiguous. Germline V gene data show CDR1 as MNHEY and CDR2 as SVGEGT. The CDR3 has 14 residues. Trimming stripped 2 bases from V and 5 bases from J, with 7 bases between. This CDR3 is CASSYVGDNSPLHF. The CDR3, as DNA: TGTGCCAGCAGTTACGTCGGGGATAATTCACCCCTCCACTTT.

CDR3 in amino acids: CASSFGDYLQETQYF. The CDR3 nucleotides read TGTGCCAGCAGCTTCGGGGACTACCTACAAGAGACCCAGTACTTC. This chain links TRBV7-9 with TRBJ2-5; 7 bases are a match to TRBD2. With V trimmed by 3 bases and J by 2 bases, 6 bases remained unmatched. The CDR3 is 15 amino acids. The germline CDR1 and CDR2 sequences are SEHNR and FQNEAQ (reference sequence). Complete variable domain (other parts from reference TRBV7-9 and TRBJ2-5): DTGVSQNPRHKITKRGQNVTFRCDPISEHNRLYWYRQTLGQGPEFLTYFQNEAQLEKSRLLSDRFSAERPKGSFSTLEIQRTEQGDSAMYLCASSFGDYLQETQYFGPGTRLLVL.

The V call is TRBV6-6, the J call TRBJ2-3; a weak D match, TRBD2 (6 bases). This CDR3 spans 14 amino acids. Per the germline V gene, CDR1 is MNHNY and CDR2 is SVGAGI (reference sequence). The V gene lost 2 bases and the J gene lost 2 bases, with 8 bases spanning the gap. CDR3 DNA sequence: TGTGCCAGCAGTTACGGCGGGGTCACAGATACGCAGTATTTT. It encodes CASSYGGVTDTQYF.

V is TRBV25-1 and J is TRBJ2-1; TRBD2 matches 7 bases. The V and J ends lost 2 bases and 3 bases, in that order; junction bases with no gene match: 4. The CDR3 covers 15 residues. CDR1 and CDR2 from the germline V gene are MGHDK and SYGVNS. The CDR3 region is CASSEGGGGYNEQFF. The CDR3, as DNA: TGTGCCAGCAGTGAAGGCGGCGGGGGCTACAATGAGCAGTTCTTC.

This clone was detected a few times. This sequence joins TRBV30 and TRBJ2-7; D may be TRBD2 (5 bases). Between the trimmed V and J ends, which lost 0 bases and 8 bases, there was a span of 17 bases. Per the germline V gene, CDR1 is GTSNPN and CDR2 is SVGIG (reference sequence). CDR3 length: 14 residues. CDR3 bases: TGTGCCTGGAGTGTACTCAGACGGGGTCTCCAGCAGTACTTC. This codes for CAWSVLRRGLQQYF. The complete variable domain, with remaining parts taken from reference TRBV30 and TRBJ2-7, reads SQTIHQWPATLVQPVGSPLSLECTVEGTSNPNLYWYRQAAGRGLQLLFYSVGIGQISSEVPQNLSASRPQDRQFILSSKKLLLSDSGFYLCAWSVLRRGLQQYFGPGTRLTVT.

The chain is built from TRBV28 and TRBJ2-1; 7 bases agree with TRBD1. The CDR3 is 16 residues long. The ends lost 6 bases at V and 8 bases at J; junction bases unmatched: 16. CDR1 is MDHEN and CDR2 is SYDVKM in the germline V gene. The CDR3 DNA is TGTGCCAGCAGCGAGGCAGGGAGCAGGGGGACACATGAGCAGTTCTTC. Its translation: CASSEAGSRGTHEQFF.

This chain connects TRBV5-4 to TRBJ2-7, with D perhaps TRBD1 (5 bases). The V end was cut by 3 bases, the J end by 2 bases, with 18 bases between. Germline V gene sequence: CDR1 SGHNT, CDR2 YYREEE (reference sequence). This CDR3 spans 16 amino acids. CDR3 DNA sequence: TGTGCCAGCAGCTCCGAAATGGCAGGGTACCCCTACGAGCAGTACTTC. It codes for CASSSEMAGYPYEQYF. Together with reference TRBV5-4 and TRBJ2-7, the CDR3 gives the full variable domain: ETGVTQSPTHLIKTRGQQVTLRCSSQSGHNTVSWYQQALGQGPQFIFQYYREEENGRGNFPPRFSGLQFPNYSSELNVNALELDDSALYLCASSSEMAGYPYEQYFGPGTRLTVT.

This clone was seen a single time. The V call is TRBV4-1, the J call TRBJ1-1; TRBD1 agrees at 7 bases. The germline CDR1 and CDR2 sequences are MGHRA and YSYEKL. V trimming: 0 bases; J trimming: 4 bases; junction bases outside the gene matches: 2. The CDR3 covers 14 residues. Here the CDR3 DNA reads TGCGCCAGCAGCCAAGATGAGGGGGCCACTGAAGCTTTCTTT. This codes for CASSQDEGATEAFF.

J is TRBJ2-1 and V is TRBV4-2; the match to TRBD2 covers 7 bases. J lost 5 bases, V lost 2 bases, and 9 bases had no gene match. From germline, CDR1 is LGHNA and CDR2 YNFKEQ. CDR3 size: 16 residues. CDR3 residues: CASSQPPGGGNNEQFF. As DNA, the CDR3 is TGTGCCAGCAGCCAACCCCCGGGCGGGGGTAACAATGAGCAGTTCTTC.

V and J are TRBV28 and TRBJ2-1; possible D gene TRBD2, 6 bases. The V and J ends lost 3 bases and 8 bases respectively, with 14 bases between them. CDR1 and CDR2 from the germline V gene are MDHEN and SYDVKM. This CDR3 is 14 amino acids long. CDR3 bases: TGTGCCAGCAGTTTTGGACTAAGGGGTGATGAGCAGTTCTTC. Translating it yields CASSFGLRGDEQFF.

This chain joins TRBV19 and TRBJ2-2, with TRBD2 as a possible D gene (7 bases). The CDR3 totals 18 residues. Germline V gives CDR1 LNHDA, CDR2 SQIVND (reference sequence). V was clipped by 5 bases and J by 4 bases, with 23 bases between them. Here the CDR3 reads CASSGGKGGGPGTGELFF. For the CDR3, the DNA is TGTGCCAGTAGTGGGGGGAAAGGGGGAGGGCCCGGCACCGGGGAGCTGTTTTTT.

The chain is built from TRBV11-2 and TRBJ2-7, with TRBD1 matching over 8 bases. Germline V gives CDR1 SGHAT, CDR2 FQNNGV. There are 15 residues in the CDR3. V shed 4 bases and J 0 bases; nucleotides not matched to a gene: 5. CDR3 in DNA: TGTGCCAGCAGCTCACAGGGGGTGATCTCCTACGAGCAGTACTTC. Translation: CASSSQGVISYEQYF.

This chain joins TRBV5-6 and TRBJ1-4; 12 bases agree with TRBD1. The germline CDR1 and CDR2 sequences are SGHDT and YYEEEE. V shed 4 bases, J shed 5 bases, and the junction held 9 bases outside the gene matches. The length of the CDR3 is 17 residues. The CDR3 bases are TGTGCCAGCAGCCCAGGGACAGGGGGCTCTCCCAATGAAAAACTGTTTTTT. This sequence encodes CASSPGTGGSPNEKLFF.

The rearrangement links TRBV4-3 to TRBJ2-5, with D possibly TRBD2 on 6 matching bases. In germline, CDR1 is LGHNA, CDR2 YSLEER. The V end lost 4 bases, the J end lost 5 bases, and 11 bases lay between the germline ends. This CDR3 has 13 amino acids. As DNA, the CDR3 is TGCGCCAGCAGCCCGGCCGCGGGGGAGACCCAGTACTTC. It translates to CASSPAAGETQYF.

This clone came up a few times. This chain connects TRBV6-4 to TRBJ1-6; D is perhaps TRBD1 (5 bases). CDR1 is MRHNA and CDR2 is SNTAGT in the germline V gene. The CDR3 is made up of 15 amino acids. Between the trimmed V and J ends, which lost 3 bases and 7 bases, there was a span of 13 bases. The CDR3 reads CASSESGDGNSPLHF. CDR3 bases: TGTGCCAGCAGTGAATCGGGGGATGGGAATTCACCCCTCCACTTT.

The chain recombines TRBV7-9 with TRBJ2-7, with a weak D call TRBD2 (6 bases). The CDR3 has 13 residues. V was shortened by 6 bases and J by 2 bases, with 11 bases between the two germline ends. The V gene's germline CDR1 is SEHNR and CDR2 FQNEAQ (reference sequence). This CDR3 is CASRRDGPYEQYF. The CDR3 nucleotides are TGTGCCAGCAGGCGGGACGGCCCCTACGAGCAGTACTTC.

The V call is TRBV5-1, the J call TRBJ2-1; TRBD2 aligns across 8 bases. The CDR3 length is 15 residues. In germline, CDR1 is SGHRS, CDR2 YFSETQ. V gave up 4 bases and J gave up 7 bases; unmatched junction bases: 10. CDR3 region: CASSQEREKWNEQFF. In DNA, the CDR3 is TGCGCCAGCAGCCAGGAGCGGGAGAAGTGGAATGAGCAGTTCTTC.

This chain connects TRBV5-6 to TRBJ2-6; D unclear. V was shortened by 7 bases and J by 0 bases, with 5 bases between the two germline ends. Germline CDR1 is SGHDT and CDR2 is YYEEEE. CDR3 length: 13 residues. CDR3 in amino acids: CASGSSGANVLTF. CDR3 in DNA: TGTGCCAGCGGCAGCTCTGGGGCCAACGTCCTGACTTTC.

This clone was counted a single time. The chain has TRBV27 and TRBJ2-1, with 8 bases fitting TRBD2. This CDR3 region has 16 residues. Germline CDR1 and CDR2: MNHEY and SMNVEV (reference sequence). The ends lost 7 bases at V and 7 bases at J; junction bases unmatched: 15. The CDR3 sequence is CASTLAAGTSMNEQFF. The CDR3 bases are TGTGCCAGCACTCTGGCAGCCGGGACTAGTATGAATGAGCAGTTCTTC.